These T cell receptor beta chains were read from a single sample in a study of T cell changes during pregnancy in multiple sclerosis. The data were produced by immunoSEQ multiplex PCR, yet TCRdb's version contains in-frame clones alone and is incomplete. The sample contains tens of thousands of clones, about 89% of which appear only once. The sample consisted of CD8+ T cells from peripheral blood mononuclear cells, taken after pregnancy. These receptors were collected from a female donor with multiple sclerosis, enrolled in a pregnancy study. Both conserved end residues are trimmed from each CDR3. Fields, in order: CDR3 protein, V gene, D gene, J gene. The D gene is left open where the match is weak.

ASSPPGSGEQY | TRBV7-9 | - | TRBJ2-7
ASSSGTGPDTQY | TRBV7-6 | TRBD1 | TRBJ2-3
SVGGLAGGRYEQF | TRBV29-1 | TRBD2 | TRBJ2-1
ASSLGGTGNTIY | TRBV11-2 | - | TRBJ1-3
ASSLGQFTEKLF | TRBV18 | - | TRBJ1-4
AWSVLLHNEQF | TRBV30 | - | TRBJ2-1
ASSPEGPGGKEQY | TRBV27 | TRBD2 | TRBJ2-7
ASSLTSGRGYEQY | TRBV14 | TRBD2 | TRBJ2-7
ASSQAGQNTNTEAF | TRBV4-1 | - | TRBJ1-1
ASSSGGPSYEQY | TRBV9 | TRBD1 | TRBJ2-7
ASSLGGGRGEQF | TRBV7-6 | TRBD2 | TRBJ2-1
ASSQDGGGQTEAF | TRBV4-3 | - | TRBJ1-1
ATSQGVEETQY | TRBV7-9 | TRBD1 | TRBJ2-5
ASSQDQGVYYEQY | TRBV4-3 | TRBD1 | TRBJ2-7
ASSTDRYSNQPQH | TRBV6-1 | - | TRBJ1-5
ASSPTGTLVDEQY | TRBV27 | TRBD1 | TRBJ2-7
ASSRLAGADNEQF | TRBV7-9 | TRBD2 | TRBJ2-1
ASSSRTGSYEQY | TRBV28 | TRBD1 | TRBJ2-7
ASRFRDRKNIQY | TRBV23-1 | TRBD1 | TRBJ2-4
ASSLPSSYNEQF | TRBV11-2 | - | TRBJ2-1
ASRLAPQETQY | TRBV7-9 | TRBD2 | TRBJ2-5
SVVSGRGLRYEQY | TRBV29-1 | TRBD2 | TRBJ2-7
ASSPGLAGAETQY | TRBV7-3 | TRBD2 | TRBJ2-5
ASSSLAGYGTEQY | TRBV5-1 | TRBD2 | TRBJ2-7
ASSTIHSDGSQPQH | TRBV19 | - | TRBJ1-5
ASSQDRLAGGSRAGELF | TRBV4-3 | TRBD2 | TRBJ2-2
ASSEPITDTQY | TRBV9 | - | TRBJ2-3
ASSMPRQDDQPQH | TRBV28 | - | TRBJ1-5
ASSLAPGQWNTEAF | TRBV7-2 | TRBD1 | TRBJ1-1
ASSIGGAGSTYEQY | TRBV19 | - | TRBJ2-7
ASSERGGEYIQY | TRBV9 | - | TRBJ2-4
AWILGQLSYNEQF | TRBV30 | TRBD1 | TRBJ2-1
ASGTGSPYEQY | TRBV9 | - | TRBJ2-7
ASSESLRDSNYEQY | TRBV25-1 | TRBD1 | TRBJ2-7
ATSRRQGIDTYEQY | TRBV15 | TRBD1 | TRBJ2-7
ASSLRTGGPLYEQY | TRBV13 | TRBD2 | TRBJ2-7
ASSLPRGKNTGELF | TRBV27 | - | TRBJ2-2
ASTAGGSYNEQF | TRBV6-6 | TRBD2 | TRBJ2-1
ASTPHLDYTYNEQF | TRBV7-9 | - | TRBJ2-1
ASSPQRAMNTEAF | TRBV19 | - | TRBJ1-1
ASSLVGASYNEQF | TRBV27 | - | TRBJ2-1
ASSQEARSSYEQY | TRBV4-1 | - | TRBJ2-7
ASSVLAGAYNEQF | TRBV7-8 | TRBD2 | TRBJ2-1
AWSVTPGLNTEAF | TRBV30 | - | TRBJ1-1
ASSFTGFSYEQY | TRBV27 | - | TRBJ2-7
ASSWRGEETQY | TRBV5-6 | - | TRBJ2-5
ASSPGTSGEYNEQF | TRBV18 | TRBD2 | TRBJ2-1
ASSESARGDGYT | TRBV10-2 | TRBD1 | TRBJ1-2
ASGRQETSDEAF | TRBV4-1 | - | TRBJ1-1
ASSETPQGAGNEQF | TRBV9 | TRBD1 | TRBJ2-1
ASSSQETDTQY | TRBV19 | - | TRBJ2-3
ASSQEKGTPSEQY | TRBV4-3 | - | TRBJ2-7
ASSPTGGTDTQY | TRBV6-4 | TRBD1 | TRBJ2-3
ASSDSGGTAGELF | TRBV6-4 | - | TRBJ2-2